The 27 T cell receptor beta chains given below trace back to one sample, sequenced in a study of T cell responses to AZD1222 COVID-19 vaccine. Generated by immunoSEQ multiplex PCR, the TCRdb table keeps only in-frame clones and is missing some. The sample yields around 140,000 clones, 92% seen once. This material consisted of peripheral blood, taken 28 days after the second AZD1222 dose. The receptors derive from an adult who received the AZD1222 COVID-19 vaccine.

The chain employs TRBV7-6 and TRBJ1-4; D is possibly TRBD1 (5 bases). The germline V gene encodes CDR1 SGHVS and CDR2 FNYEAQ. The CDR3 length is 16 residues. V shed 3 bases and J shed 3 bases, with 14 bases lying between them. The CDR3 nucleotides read TGTGCCAGCAGCTTGACCCAAGGGGTTGCTAATGAAAAACTGTTTTTT. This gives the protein CASSLTQGVANEKLFF.

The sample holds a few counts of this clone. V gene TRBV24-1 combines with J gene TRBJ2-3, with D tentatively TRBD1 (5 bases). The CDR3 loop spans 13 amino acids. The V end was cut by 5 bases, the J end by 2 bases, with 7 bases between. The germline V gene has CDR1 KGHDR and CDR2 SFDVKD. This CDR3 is CATSGQLTDTQYF. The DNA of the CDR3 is TGTGCCACCAGTGGACAGCTCACAGATACGCAGTATTTT.

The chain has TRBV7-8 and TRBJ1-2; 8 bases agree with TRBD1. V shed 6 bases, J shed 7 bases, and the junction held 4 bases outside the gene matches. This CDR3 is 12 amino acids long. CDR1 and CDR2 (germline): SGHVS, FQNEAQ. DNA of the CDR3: TGTGCCAGCAGACTCGGACAGGGTGGCTACACCTTC. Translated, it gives CASRLGQGGYTF.

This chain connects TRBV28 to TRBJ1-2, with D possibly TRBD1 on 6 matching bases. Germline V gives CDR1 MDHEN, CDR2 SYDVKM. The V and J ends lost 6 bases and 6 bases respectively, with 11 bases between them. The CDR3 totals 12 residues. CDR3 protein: CASSRYRDGYTF. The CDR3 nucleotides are TGTGCCAGCAGCCGTTACAGGGATGGCTACACCTTC.

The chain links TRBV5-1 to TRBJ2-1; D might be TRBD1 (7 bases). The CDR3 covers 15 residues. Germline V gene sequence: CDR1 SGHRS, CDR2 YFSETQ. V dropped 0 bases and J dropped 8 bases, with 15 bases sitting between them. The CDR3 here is CASSLVSGGIDEQFF. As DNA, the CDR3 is TGCGCCAGCAGCTTGGTTTCAGGGGGGATCGATGAGCAGTTCTTC. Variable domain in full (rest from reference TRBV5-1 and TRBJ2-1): KAGVTQTPRYLIKTRGQQVTLSCSPISGHRSVSWYQQTPGQGLQFLFEYFSETQRNKGNFPGRFSGRQFSNSRSEMNVSTLELGDSALYLCASSLVSGGIDEQFFGPGTRLTVL.

The CDR3 nucleotides read TGTGCCAGCAGCGTCGGACAGAGGAACTACGAGCAGTACTTC. Its translation: CASSVGQRNYEQYF. The V gene is TRBV5-8, the J gene TRBJ2-7; possibly TRBD1 for D (6 bases). This CDR3 is 14 amino acids long. Germline assignment: CDR1 SGHTS and CDR2 YDEGEE. Trimming removed 4 bases at V and 3 bases at J, with 14 bases between. The full variable domain, in which reference TRBV5-8 and TRBJ2-7 provide the parts outside the CDR3, is EAGVTQSPTHLIKTRGQQATLRCSPISGHTSVYWYQQALGLGLQFLLWYDEGEERNRGNFPPRFSGRQFPNYSSELNVNALELEDSALYLCASSVGQRNYEQYFGPGTRLTVT.

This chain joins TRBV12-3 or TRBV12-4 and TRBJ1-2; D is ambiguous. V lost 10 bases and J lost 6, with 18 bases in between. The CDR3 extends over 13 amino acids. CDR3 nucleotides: TGTGCCATCTCGTACAATCGGGCTAATGGCTACACCTTC. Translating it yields CAISYNRANGYTF.

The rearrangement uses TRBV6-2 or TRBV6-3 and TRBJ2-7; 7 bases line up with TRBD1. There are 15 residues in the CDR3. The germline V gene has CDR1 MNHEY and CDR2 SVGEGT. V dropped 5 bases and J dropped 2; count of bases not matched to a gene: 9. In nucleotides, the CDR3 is TGTGCCAGCAGTCAACTGACAGGGTGGACCTACGAGCAGTACTTC. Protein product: CASSQLTGWTYEQYF.

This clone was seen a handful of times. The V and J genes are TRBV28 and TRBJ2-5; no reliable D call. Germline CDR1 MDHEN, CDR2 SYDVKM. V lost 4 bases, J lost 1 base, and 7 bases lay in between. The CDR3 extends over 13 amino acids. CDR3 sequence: CASSSALQETQYF. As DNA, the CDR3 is TGTGCCAGCAGTTCCGCGCTCCAAGAGACCCAGTACTTC.

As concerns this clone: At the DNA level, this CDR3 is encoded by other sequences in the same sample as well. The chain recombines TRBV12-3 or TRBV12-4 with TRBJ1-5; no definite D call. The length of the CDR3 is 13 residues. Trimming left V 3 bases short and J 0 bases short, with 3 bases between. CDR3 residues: CASSFRSNQPQHF. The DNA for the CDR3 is TGTGCCAGCAGTTTCCGTAGCAATCAGCCCCAGCATTTT.

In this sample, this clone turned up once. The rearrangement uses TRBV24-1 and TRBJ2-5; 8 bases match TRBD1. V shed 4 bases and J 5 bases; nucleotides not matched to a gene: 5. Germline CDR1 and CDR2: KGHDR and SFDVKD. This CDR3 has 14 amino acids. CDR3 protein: CATSEGRGQETQYF. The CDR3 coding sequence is TGTGCCACCAGTGAGGGCAGGGGGCAGGAGACCCAGTACTTC.

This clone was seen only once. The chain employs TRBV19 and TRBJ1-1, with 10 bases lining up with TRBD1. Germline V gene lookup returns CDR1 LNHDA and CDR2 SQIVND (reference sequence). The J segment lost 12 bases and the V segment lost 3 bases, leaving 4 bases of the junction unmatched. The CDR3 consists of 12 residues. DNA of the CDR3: TGTGCCAGTAGTATGGGACAGGGGACGACTTTCTTT. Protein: CASSMGQGTTFF. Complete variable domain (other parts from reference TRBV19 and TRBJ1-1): DGGITQSPKYLFRKEGQNVTLSCEQNLNHDAMYWYRQDPGQGLRLIYYSQIVNDFQKGDIAEGYSVSREKKESFPLTVTSAQKNPTAFYLCASSMGQGTTFFGQGTRLTVV.

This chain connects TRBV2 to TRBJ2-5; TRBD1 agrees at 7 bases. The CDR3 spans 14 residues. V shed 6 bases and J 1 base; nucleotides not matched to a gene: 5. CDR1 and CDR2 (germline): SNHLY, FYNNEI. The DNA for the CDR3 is TGTGCCAGCAGAGGCAGGGGGATCCAAGAGACCCAGTACTTC. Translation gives CASRGRGIQETQYF. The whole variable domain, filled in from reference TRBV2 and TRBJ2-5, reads EPEVTQTPSHQVTQMGQEVILRCVPISNHLYFYWYRQILGQKVEFLVSFYNNEISEKSEIFDDQFSVERPDGSNFTLKIRSTKLEDSAMYFCASRGRGIQETQYFGPGTRLLVL.

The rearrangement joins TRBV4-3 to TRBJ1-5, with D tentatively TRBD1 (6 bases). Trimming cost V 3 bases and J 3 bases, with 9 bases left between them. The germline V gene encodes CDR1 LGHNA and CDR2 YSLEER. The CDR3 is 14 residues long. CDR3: CASSQQGNNQPQHF. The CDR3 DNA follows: TGCGCCAGCAGCCAGCAGGGGAACAATCAGCCCCAGCATTTT.

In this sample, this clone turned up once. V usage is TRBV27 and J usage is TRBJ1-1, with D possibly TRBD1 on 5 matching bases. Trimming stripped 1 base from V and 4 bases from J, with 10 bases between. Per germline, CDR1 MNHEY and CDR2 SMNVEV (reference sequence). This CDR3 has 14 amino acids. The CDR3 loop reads CASSLLGRVTEAFF. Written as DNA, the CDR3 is TGTGCCAGCAGTTTATTAGGCAGGGTCACTGAAGCTTTCTTT.

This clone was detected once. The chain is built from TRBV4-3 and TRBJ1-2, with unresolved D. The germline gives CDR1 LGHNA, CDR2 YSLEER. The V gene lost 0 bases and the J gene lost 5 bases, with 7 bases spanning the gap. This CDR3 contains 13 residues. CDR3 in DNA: TGCGCCAGCAGCCAAGATCGAGGGTATGGCTACACCTTC. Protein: CASSQDRGYGYTF.

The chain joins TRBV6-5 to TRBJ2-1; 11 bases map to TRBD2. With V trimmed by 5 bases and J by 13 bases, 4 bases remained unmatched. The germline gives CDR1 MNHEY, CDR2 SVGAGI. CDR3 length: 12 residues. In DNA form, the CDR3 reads TGTGCCAGCAGTCATACTAGCGGGAGACAGTTCTTC. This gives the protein CASSHTSGRQFF.

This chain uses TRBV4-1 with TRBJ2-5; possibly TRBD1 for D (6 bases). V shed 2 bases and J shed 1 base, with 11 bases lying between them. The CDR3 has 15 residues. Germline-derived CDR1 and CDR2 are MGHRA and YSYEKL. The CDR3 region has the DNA TGCGCCAGCAGCCAACCCGGGACACCCCAAGAGACCCAGTACTTC. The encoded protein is CASSQPGTPQETQYF.

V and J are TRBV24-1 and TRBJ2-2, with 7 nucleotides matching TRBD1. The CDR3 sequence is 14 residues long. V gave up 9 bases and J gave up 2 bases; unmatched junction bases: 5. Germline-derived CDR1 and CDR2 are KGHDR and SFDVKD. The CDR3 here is CATQGDSNTGELFF. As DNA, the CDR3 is TGTGCCACCCAGGGGGACAGCAACACCGGGGAGCTGTTTTTT.

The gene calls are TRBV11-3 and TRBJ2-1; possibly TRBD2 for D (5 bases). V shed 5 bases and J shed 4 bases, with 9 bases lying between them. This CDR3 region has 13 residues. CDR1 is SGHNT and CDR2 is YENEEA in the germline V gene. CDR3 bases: TGTGCCAGCAGCCGAGGGTTATACAATGAGCAGTTCTTC. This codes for CASSRGLYNEQFF. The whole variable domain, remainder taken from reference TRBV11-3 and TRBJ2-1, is EAGVVQSPRYKIIEKKQPVAFWCNPISGHNTLYWYLQNLGQGPELLIRYENEEAVDDSQLPKDRFSAERLKGVDSTLKIQPAELGDSAVYLCASSRGLYNEQFFGPGTRLTVL.

In nucleotides, the CDR3 is TGTGCCAGCAGACCCCACCTAAGCGGGGCGCAGGAGACCCAGTACTTC. It yields the protein CASRPHLSGAQETQYF. This chain links TRBV27 with TRBJ2-5, with 7 bases aligning to TRBD2. The J segment lost 5 bases and the V segment lost 6 bases, leaving 15 bases of the junction unmatched. This CDR3 comprises 16 residues. CDR1 and CDR2 (germline): MNHEY, SMNVEV (reference sequence).

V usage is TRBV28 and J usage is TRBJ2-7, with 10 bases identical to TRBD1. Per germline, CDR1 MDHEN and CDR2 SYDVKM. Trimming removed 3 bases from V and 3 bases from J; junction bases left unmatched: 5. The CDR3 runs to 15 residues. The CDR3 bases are TGTGCCAGCAGTTTGGGGGGACAGGGGTTCTACGAGCAGTACTTC. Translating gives CASSLGGQGFYEQYF.

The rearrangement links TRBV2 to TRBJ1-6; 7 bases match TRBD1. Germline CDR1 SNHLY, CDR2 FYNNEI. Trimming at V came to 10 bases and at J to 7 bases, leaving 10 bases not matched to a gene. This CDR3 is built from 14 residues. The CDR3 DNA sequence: TGTGCCACCGTACGCCTACAGGGGAATTCACCCCTCCACTTT. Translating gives CATVRLQGNSPLHF.

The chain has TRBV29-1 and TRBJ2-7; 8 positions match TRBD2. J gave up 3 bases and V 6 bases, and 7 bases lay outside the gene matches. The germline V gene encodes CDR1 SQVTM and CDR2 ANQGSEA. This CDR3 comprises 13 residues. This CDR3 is CSVAGGGNYEQYF. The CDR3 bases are TGCAGCGTCGCGGGCGGGGGGAACTACGAGCAGTACTTC.

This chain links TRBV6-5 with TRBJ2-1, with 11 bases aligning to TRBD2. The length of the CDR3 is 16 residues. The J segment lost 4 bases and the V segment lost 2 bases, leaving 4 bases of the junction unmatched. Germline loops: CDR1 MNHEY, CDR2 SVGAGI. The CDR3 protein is CASSYLTSGGYNEQFF. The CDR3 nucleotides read TGTGCCAGCAGTTACCTAACTAGCGGGGGTTACAATGAGCAGTTCTTC.

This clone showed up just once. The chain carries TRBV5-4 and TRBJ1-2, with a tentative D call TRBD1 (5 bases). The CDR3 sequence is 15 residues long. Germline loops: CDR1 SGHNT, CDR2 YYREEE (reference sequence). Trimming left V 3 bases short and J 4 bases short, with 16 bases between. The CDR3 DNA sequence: TGTGCCAGCAGCTGGGATGGGGGACGTAGCTATGGCTACACCTTC. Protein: CASSWDGGRSYGYTF.

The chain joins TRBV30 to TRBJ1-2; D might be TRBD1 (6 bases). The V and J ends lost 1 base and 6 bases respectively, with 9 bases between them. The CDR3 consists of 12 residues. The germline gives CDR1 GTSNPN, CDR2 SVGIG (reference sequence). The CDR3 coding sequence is TGTGCCTGGAGTGAGAACAGGGATGGCTACACCTTC. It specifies CAWSENRDGYTF.